A selection of T cell receptor beta chains follows, all from one sample in a study of cytomegalovirus exposure and HLA in healthy donors. The table came from immunoSEQ multiplex PCR; TCRdb's copy has only in-frame clones and leaves some out. The sample table includes 65,000 to 90,000 clones. Sequenced: PBMCs. The receptor set was obtained from a female donor in good health and CMV-seropositive. Both conserved end residues are part of each CDR3. Fields, in order: J gene, D gene, V gene, clone size, CDR3 DNA, CDR3 protein. D genes are given only for firm matches. Only part of the rows carry a size: once, few, many, or a class if the clone is expanded.

TRBJ2-5 TRBD1 TRBV29-1 NA TGCAGCGTTGAAGACAGGGGGCGAGAGACCCAGTACTTC CSVEDRGRETQYF
TRBJ2-5 NA TRBV6-5 NA TGTGCCAGCCCTGGGGGGGCCAACCAAGAGACCCAGTACTTC CASPGGANQETQYF
TRBJ2-1 TRBD2 TRBV6-1 NA TGTGCCAGCAGTGCCGCCCGGACTAGCGGGAGACATGATGAGCAGTTCTTC CASSAARTSGRHDEQFF
TRBJ1-1 NA TRBV28 NA TGTGCCAGCAGTTTATTACAGGTGAACACTGAAGCTTTCTTT CASSLLQVNTEAFF
TRBJ1-5 NA TRBV6-6 NA TGTGCCAGCACTCCTCCGGGCAATCAGCCCCAGCATTTT CASTPPGNQPQHF
TRBJ1-1 NA TRBV15 NA TGTGCCACCAGCCCTTCGGGGGGAGTTGCGAACACTGAAGCTTTCTTT CATSPSGGVANTEAFF
TRBJ2-7 TRBD2 TRBV14 NA TGTGCCAGCAGCCAAGACGGTCGTCTAGCGGGAAGGAACGAGCAGTACTTC CASSQDGRLAGRNEQYF
TRBJ1-2 NA TRBV4-1 NA TGCGCCAGCAGCCAAGTTGGGGGCGGGTATGGCTACACCTTC CASSQVGGGYGYTF
TRBJ2-7 TRBD1 TRBV10-3 NA TGTGCCATCAGTGACCGCAGGGGGCTCTCCTACGAGCAGTACTTC CAISDRRGLSYEQYF
TRBJ1-5 TRBD1 TRBV18 NA TGTGCCAGCTCACCACTGGGGACAGGGGGTCAGCCCCAGCATTTT CASSPLGTGGQPQHF
TRBJ2-3 TRBD2 TRBV29-1 NA TGCAGCGTGAGGACTAGCGGGAGTCCTACAGATACGCAGTATTTT CSVRTSGSPTDTQYF
TRBJ1-4 TRBD1 TRBV18 NA TGTGCCAGCTCACCGAGACAGGGGGGCGAAAAACTGTTTTTT CASSPRQGGEKLFF
TRBJ2-7 NA TRBV6-6 NA TGTGCCAGCGGTAGCGCCTACGAGCAGTACTTC CASGSAYEQYF
TRBJ2-3 NA TRBV6-4 NA TGTGCCAGCAGTGTGACAGAGAGCACAGATACGCAGTATTTT CASSVTESTDTQYF
TRBJ1-2 NA TRBV11-2 NA TGTGCCAGCAGCTTAGGACAGAGCTATGGCTACACCTTC CASSLGQSYGYTF
TRBJ2-3 NA TRBV5-1 NA TGCGCCAGCAGCCCCGTCTTAGCGGACGCAGATACGCAGTATTTT CASSPVLADADTQYF
TRBJ2-1 NA TRBV6-5 NA TGTGCCAGCAGCAGATTAAACAATGAGCAGTTCTTC CASSRLNNEQFF
TRBJ1-2 NA TRBV4-3 NA TGCGCCAGCAGCACCGGGACTGACTATGGCTACACCTTC CASSTGTDYGYTF
TRBJ2-7 NA TRBV5-1 NA TGCGCCAGCAGCTTGAATATGGAGGGGTGGGGCGAGCAGTACTTC CASSLNMEGWGEQYF
TRBJ1-1 NA TRBV4-1 NA TGCGCCAGCAGCCAAGTCCCCAGCGGCACTGAAGCTTTCTTT CASSQVPSGTEAFF
TRBJ2-3 TRBD1 TRBV5-3 NA TGTGCCACGACCCCCCCGGGACAGGGGTCAACGGATACGCAGTATTTT CATTPPGQGSTDTQYF
TRBJ1-6 TRBD1 TRBV19 NA TGTGCCACCCAGACAGGGGTTAGTTCACCCCTCCACTTT CATQTGVSSPLHF
TRBJ2-2 NA TRBV6-5 NA TGTGCCAGCAGTGCAGGGCCCGGGGAGCTGTTTTTT CASSAGPGELFF
TRBJ2-5 NA TRBV6-6 NA TGTGCCAGCAGTTACTCGATAGCAGAGACCCAGTACTTC CASSYSIAETQYF
TRBJ2-7 NA TRBV27 NA TGTGCCAGCAGTTTATCGCCCCGGGACGAGCAGTACTTC CASSLSPRDEQYF
TRBJ2-7 TRBD1 TRBV19 NA TGTGCCAGACGGTCTGACAGGGGCGCCTACGAGCAGTACTTC CARRSDRGAYEQYF
TRBJ2-2 NA TRBV6-5 NA TGTGCCAGCAGTACAGACACACGGAACACCGGGGAGCTGTTTTTT CASSTDTRNTGELFF
TRBJ1-2 NA TRBV18 NA TGTGCCAGCTCACCAGACACCACCTATGGCTACACCTTC CASSPDTTYGYTF
TRBJ2-7 NA TRBV28 NA TGTGCCAGCAGTTTCGTACAGGGTCTTTCCTACGAGCAGTACTTC CASSFVQGLSYEQYF
TRBJ2-6 NA TRBV5-1 NA TGCGCCAGCAGCTTGGGAGGCTCTGGGGCCAACGTCCTGACTTTC CASSLGGSGANVLTF
TRBJ1-4 TRBD1 TRBV11-3 NA TGTGCCAGCAGCGTTACCGGGACAGGGTCTGAAAAACTGTTTTTT CASSVTGTGSEKLFF
TRBJ2-7 NA TRBV28 NA TGTGCCAGCACCGATCAGCAGGGAACCGCCTACGAGCAGTACTTC CASTDQQGTAYEQYF
TRBJ1-2 TRBD1 TRBV28 NA TGTGCCAGCAGTTTATCCCGACAGGGGCTGTTCTATGGCTACACCTTC CASSLSRQGLFYGYTF
TRBJ1-2 NA TRBV7-3 NA TGTGCCAGCAGCGCTACCCCCTTGGTTGGCTACACCTTC CASSATPLVGYTF
TRBJ2-6 TRBD1 TRBV6-7 NA TGTGCCAGCAGTCTTATAACCGGGACAGGGGGCCCCAACGTCCTGACTTTC CASSLITGTGGPNVLTF
TRBJ1-3 NA TRBV28 NA TGTGCCAGCAGTGGGGGCCAGGGCTCCCGAAACACCATATATTTT CASSGGQGSRNTIYF
TRBJ2-1 TRBD1 TRBV7-2 NA TGTGCCAGCAGCCCGCAGACAGGGAACATGATGAATGAGCAGTTCTTC CASSPQTGNMMNEQFF
TRBJ1-5 TRBD1 TRBV6-6 NA TGTGCCAGCAGTTACCCCCTGGACAGGGGGAATCAGCCCCAGCATTTT CASSYPLDRGNQPQHF
TRBJ1-2 NA TRBV7-9 NA TGTGCCAGCAGCCCGATTGGTAGTGGCTACACCTTC CASSPIGSGYTF
TRBJ2-5 NA TRBV7-2 NA TGTGCCAGCAGCCGTGGACCCAGCGGGGAGACCCAGTACTTC CASSRGPSGETQYF
TRBJ2-7 NA TRBV18 NA TGTGCCAGCTCACGCGACACCACCTACGAGCAGTACTTC CASSRDTTYEQYF
TRBJ1-5 NA TRBV7-6 NA TGTGCCAGCAGCTTAAACGCAGGGTCAGACGGCAATCAGCCCCAGCATTTT CASSLNAGSDGNQPQHF
TRBJ2-1 NA TRBV18 NA TGTGCCAGCTCACCACTTTGGAGTCCTCGGGGAGAGACTGAGCAGTTCTTC CASSPLWSPRGETEQFF
TRBJ2-6 NA TRBV11-3 NA TGTGCCAGCAGTCCGAGGGACTCTGGGGCCAACGTCCTGACTTTC CASSPRDSGANVLTF
TRBJ1-4 NA TRBV7-9 medium-sized TGTGCCAGCAGCCATCGACAGGACACATCAACTAATGAAAAACTGTTTTTT CASSHRQDTSTNEKLFF
TRBJ2-7 NA TRBV18 NA TGTGCCAGCTCACCACCGGCAGGGTACGAGCAGTACTTC CASSPPAGYEQYF
TRBJ2-6 NA TRBV19 NA TGTGCCAGTAGTGCCATACAGGTCCCTGGGGCCAACGTCCTGACTTTC CASSAIQVPGANVLTF
TRBJ2-7 TRBD2 TRBV7-2 NA TGTGCCAGCAGCGCTAGCGGGAGGATCGGTAGCGAGCAGTACTTC CASSASGRIGSEQYF